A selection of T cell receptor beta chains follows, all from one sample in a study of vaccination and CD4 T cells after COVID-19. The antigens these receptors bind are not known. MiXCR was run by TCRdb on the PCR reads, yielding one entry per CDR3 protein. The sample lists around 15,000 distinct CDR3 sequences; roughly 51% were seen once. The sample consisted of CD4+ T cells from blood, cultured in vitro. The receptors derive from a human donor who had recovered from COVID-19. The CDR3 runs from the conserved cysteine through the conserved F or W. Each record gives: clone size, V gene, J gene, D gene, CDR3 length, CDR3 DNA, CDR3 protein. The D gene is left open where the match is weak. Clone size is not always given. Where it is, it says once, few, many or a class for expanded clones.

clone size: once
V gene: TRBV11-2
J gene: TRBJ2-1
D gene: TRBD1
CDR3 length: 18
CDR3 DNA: TGTGCCAGCAGCTCCCGAATAGCCGGGACAGGGTTGGGGAATGAGCAGTTCTTC
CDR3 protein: CASSSRIAGTGLGNEQFF

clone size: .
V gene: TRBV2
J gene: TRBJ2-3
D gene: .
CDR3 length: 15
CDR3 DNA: TGTGCCAGCAGTGTAAACCAGGTTGGAACAGATACGCAGTATTTT
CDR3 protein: CASSVNQVGTDTQYF

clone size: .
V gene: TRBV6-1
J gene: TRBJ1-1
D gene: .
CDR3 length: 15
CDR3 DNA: TGTGCCAGCAGGCCACTTCAGGGAGTTGGGACTGAAGCTTTCTTT
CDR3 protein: CASRPLQGVGTEAFF

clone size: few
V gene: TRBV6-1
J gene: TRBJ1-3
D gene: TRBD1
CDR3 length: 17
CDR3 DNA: TGTGCCAGCAGTGACCCGCGACAGGGGAGGGGTGGAAACACCATATATTTT
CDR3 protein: CASSDPRQGRGGNTIYF

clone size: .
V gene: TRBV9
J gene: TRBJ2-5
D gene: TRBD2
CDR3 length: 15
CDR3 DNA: TGTGCCAGCAGCGTAGGTAGCGGGAGGAAAGAGACCCAGTACTTC
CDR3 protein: CASSVGSGRKETQYF

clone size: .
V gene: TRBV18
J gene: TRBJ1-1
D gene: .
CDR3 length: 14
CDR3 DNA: TGTGCCAGCTCACAATCGACAGGGAACACTGAAGCTTTCTTT
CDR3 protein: CASSQSTGNTEAFF

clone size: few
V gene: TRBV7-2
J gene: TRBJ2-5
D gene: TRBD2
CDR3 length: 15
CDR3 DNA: TGTGCCAGCAGTCCTACTAGCGGGGGGGCAGAGACCCAGTACTTC
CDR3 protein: CASSPTSGGAETQYF

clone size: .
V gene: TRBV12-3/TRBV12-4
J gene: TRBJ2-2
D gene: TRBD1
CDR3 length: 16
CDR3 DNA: TGTGCCAGCAGCTCGAGGGACAGGGGGAACACCGGGGAGCTGTTTTTT
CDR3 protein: CASSSRDRGNTGELFF

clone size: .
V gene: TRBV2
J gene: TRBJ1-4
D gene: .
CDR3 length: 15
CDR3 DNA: TGTGCCAGCAGTCCCCGGGGTCAGCGGGTAGAAAAACTGTTTTTT
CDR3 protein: CASSPRGQRVEKLFF

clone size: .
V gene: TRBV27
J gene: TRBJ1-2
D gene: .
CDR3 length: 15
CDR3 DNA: TGTGCCAGCAGGCCCTTACAGGGCGAGAACTATGGCTACACCTTC
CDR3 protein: CASRPLQGENYGYTF

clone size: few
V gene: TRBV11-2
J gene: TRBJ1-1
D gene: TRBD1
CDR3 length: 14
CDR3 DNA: TGTGCCAGCAGCTTAGAGGGACAGTTAACTGAAGCTTTCTTT
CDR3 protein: CASSLEGQLTEAFF

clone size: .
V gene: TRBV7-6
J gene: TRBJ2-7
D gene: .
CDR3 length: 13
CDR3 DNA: TGTGCCAGCAGCTCCCGGGATGCCTACGAGCAGTACTTC
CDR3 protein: CASSSRDAYEQYF

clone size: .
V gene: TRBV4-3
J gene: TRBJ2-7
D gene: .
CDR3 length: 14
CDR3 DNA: TGCGCCAGCAGCCAAGATAGGGGTCCGTACGAGCAGTACTTC
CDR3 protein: CASSQDRGPYEQYF

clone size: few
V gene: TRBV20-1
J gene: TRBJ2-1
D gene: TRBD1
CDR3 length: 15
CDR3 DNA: TGCAGTGCTAGTTTCAGGGACAGGGGCTACAATGAGCAGTTCTTC
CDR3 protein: CSASFRDRGYNEQFF

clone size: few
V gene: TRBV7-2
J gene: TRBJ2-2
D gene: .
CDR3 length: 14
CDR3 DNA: TGTGCCAGCAGATGGACGGAGAACACCGGGGAGCTGTTTTTT
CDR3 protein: CASRWTENTGELFF

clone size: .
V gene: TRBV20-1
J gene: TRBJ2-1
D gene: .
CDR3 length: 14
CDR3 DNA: TGCAGTGCTAGACTCCTGACCGGGCGGGATGAGCAGTTCTTC
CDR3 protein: CSARLLTGRDEQFF

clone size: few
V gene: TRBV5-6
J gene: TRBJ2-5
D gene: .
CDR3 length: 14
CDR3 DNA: TGTGCCAGCAGCTTGGTGACCGTGGGGGAGACCCAGTACTTC
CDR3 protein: CASSLVTVGETQYF

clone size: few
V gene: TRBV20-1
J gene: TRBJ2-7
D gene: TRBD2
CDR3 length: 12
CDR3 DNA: TGCAGTGCCACCCGGGGGGTATACGAGCAGTACTTC
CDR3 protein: CSATRGVYEQYF

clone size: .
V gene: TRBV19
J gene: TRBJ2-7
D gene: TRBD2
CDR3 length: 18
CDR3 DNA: TGTGCCAGTAGTATAGTCCACTCCGGGACTAGCGGGAGCTACGAGCAGTACTTC
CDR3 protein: CASSIVHSGTSGSYEQYF

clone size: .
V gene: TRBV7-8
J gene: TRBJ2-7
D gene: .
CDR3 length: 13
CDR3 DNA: TGTGCCAGCAGCTTGGCCAGGTCTTACGAGCAGTACTTC
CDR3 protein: CASSLARSYEQYF

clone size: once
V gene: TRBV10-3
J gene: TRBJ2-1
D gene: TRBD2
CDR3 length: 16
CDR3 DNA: TGTGCCATCAGTGAGTGGGCGGGAGGCTCCGGCAATGAGCAGTTCTTC
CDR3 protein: CAISEWAGGSGNEQFF

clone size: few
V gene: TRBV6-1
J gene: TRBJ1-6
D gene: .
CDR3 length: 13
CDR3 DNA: TGTGCCAGCAGTGATTTGGGGAATTCACCCCTCCACTTT
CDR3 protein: CASSDLGNSPLHF

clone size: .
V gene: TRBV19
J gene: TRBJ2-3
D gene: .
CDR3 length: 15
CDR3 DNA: TGTGCCAGTAGTATTTCAGGGACTAGCACAGATACGCAGTATTTT
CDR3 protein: CASSISGTSTDTQYF

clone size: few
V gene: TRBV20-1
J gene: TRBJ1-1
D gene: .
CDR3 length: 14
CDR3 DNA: TGCAGTGCTCCCCTAGTGGGGGTGAACACTGAAGCTTTCTTT
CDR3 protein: CSAPLVGVNTEAFF

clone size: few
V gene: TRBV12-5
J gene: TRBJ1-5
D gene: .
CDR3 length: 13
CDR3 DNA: TGTGCTAGTGGTTTGGACGGAAATCAGCCCCAGCATTTT
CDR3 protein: CASGLDGNQPQHF

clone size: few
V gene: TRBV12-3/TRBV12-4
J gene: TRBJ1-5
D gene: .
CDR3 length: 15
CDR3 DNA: TGTGCCAGCAGTTGGGGGGTGATTGGCAATCAGCCCCAGCATTTT
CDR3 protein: CASSWGVIGNQPQHF

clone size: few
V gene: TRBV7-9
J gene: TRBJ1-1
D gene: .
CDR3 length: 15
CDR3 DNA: TGTGCCAGCAGCTTAGGGCCCGTGAAATACACTGAAGCTTTCTTT
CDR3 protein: CASSLGPVKYTEAFF

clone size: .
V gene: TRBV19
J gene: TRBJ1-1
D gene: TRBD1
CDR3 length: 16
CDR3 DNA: TGTGCCAGTAGTCCCCGTCGGACAGGGATGAACACTGAAGCTTTCTTT
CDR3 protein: CASSPRRTGMNTEAFF

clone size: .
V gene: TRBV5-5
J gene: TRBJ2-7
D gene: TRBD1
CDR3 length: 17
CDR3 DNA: TGTGCCAGCAGCCGTTTACTGGGACAGGGGAAGACCTACGAGCAGTACTTC
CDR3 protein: CASSRLLGQGKTYEQYF

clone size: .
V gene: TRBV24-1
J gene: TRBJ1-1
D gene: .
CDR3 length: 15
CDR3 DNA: TGTGCCACCACGAAAGTACAGGATCGAGTCGCCGAAGCTTTCTTT
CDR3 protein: CATTKVQDRVAEAFF

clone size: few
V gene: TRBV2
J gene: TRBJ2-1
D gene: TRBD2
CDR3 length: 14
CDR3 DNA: TGTGCCAGCGGGGAGCGGGGTTCCTACAATGAGCAGTTCTTC
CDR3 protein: CASGERGSYNEQFF

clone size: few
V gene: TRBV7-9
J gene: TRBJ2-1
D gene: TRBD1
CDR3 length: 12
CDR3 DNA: TGTGCCAGCAGACTGGGACAGGAGGAGCAGTTCTTC
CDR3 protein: CASRLGQEEQFF

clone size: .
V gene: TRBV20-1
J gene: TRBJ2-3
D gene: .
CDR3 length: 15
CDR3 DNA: TGCAGTGCTAGTTCCCCAGCGGGTTACACAGATACGCAGTATTTT
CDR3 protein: CSASSPAGYTDTQYF

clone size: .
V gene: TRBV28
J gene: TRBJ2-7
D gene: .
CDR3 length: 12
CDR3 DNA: TGTGCCAGCAAAGACGCGCGCTACGAGCAGTACTTC
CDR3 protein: CASKDARYEQYF

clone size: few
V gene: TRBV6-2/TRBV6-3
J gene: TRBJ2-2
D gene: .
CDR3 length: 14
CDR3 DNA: TGTGCCAGCAGTTTTGGGGGGAACACCGGGGAGCTGTTTTTT
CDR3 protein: CASSFGGNTGELFF

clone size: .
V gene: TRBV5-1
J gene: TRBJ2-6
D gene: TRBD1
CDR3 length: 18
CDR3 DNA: TGCGCCAGCAGCATCGACCGGGACAGGGGAACTGGGGCCAACGTCCTGACTTTC
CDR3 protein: CASSIDRDRGTGANVLTF

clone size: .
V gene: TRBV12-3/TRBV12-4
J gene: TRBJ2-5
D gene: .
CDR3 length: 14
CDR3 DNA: TGTGCCAGCAGTTTGGAAGGGTTCAGGGAGACCCAGTACTTC
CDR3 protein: CASSLEGFRETQYF

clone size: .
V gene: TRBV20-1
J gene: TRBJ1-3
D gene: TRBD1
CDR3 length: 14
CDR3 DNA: TGCAGTGCTAGTGACAGGGCATCTGGAAACACCATATATTTT
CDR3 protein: CSASDRASGNTIYF

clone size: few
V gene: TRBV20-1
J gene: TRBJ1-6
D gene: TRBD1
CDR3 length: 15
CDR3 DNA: TGCAGTGCTAGGGACAGGAGCTCCTATAATTCACCCCTCCACTTT
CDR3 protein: CSARDRSSYNSPLHF

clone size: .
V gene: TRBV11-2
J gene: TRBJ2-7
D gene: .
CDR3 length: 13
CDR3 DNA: TGTGCCAGCAGCTTAATTAGGTCTGACGAGCAGTACTTC
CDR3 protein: CASSLIRSDEQYF

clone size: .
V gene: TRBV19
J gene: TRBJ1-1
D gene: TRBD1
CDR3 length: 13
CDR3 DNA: TGTGCCAGTAGTATCAAGGGGGCAAGTGAAGCTTTCTTT
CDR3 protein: CASSIKGASEAFF

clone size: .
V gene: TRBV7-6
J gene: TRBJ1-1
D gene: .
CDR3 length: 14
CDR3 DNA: TGTGCCAGCAGCTTAACAGGGTTGAACACTGAAGCTTTCTTT
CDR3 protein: CASSLTGLNTEAFF

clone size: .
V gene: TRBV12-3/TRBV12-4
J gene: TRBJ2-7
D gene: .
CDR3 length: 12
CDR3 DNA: TGTGCCAGCAGTCAAGGACAGTTTGTTCAGTACTTC
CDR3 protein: CASSQGQFVQYF

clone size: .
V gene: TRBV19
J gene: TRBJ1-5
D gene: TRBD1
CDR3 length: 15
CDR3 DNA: TGTGCCAGTAGTATAATCGGGACAGCCTATCAGCCCCAGCATTTT
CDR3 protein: CASSIIGTAYQPQHF

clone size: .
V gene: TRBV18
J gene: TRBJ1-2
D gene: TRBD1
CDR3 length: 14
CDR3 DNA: TGTGCCAGCTCACCAGGGGACAGGCCCTATGGCTACACCTTC
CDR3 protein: CASSPGDRPYGYTF

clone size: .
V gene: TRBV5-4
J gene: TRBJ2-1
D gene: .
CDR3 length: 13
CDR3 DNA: TGTGCCAGCAGCTTGGGTTCCCGAAATGAGCAGTTCTTC
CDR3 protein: CASSLGSRNEQFF

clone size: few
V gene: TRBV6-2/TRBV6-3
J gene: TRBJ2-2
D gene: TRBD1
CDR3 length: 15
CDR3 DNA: TGTGCCAGCAGGCCCTCAGGGGGCTTGGCCGGGGAGCTGTTTTTT
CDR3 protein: CASRPSGGLAGELFF

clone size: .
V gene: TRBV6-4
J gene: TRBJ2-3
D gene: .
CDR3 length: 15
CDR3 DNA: TGTGCCAGCAGTGACTCCCGAGTCGGTACAGATACGCAGTATTTT
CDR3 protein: CASSDSRVGTDTQYF

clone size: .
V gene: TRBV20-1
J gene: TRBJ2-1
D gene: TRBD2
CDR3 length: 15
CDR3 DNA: TGCAGTGCAACTAGCGGGAGCCTTACCCACAATGAGCAGTTCTTC
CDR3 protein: CSATSGSLTHNEQFF

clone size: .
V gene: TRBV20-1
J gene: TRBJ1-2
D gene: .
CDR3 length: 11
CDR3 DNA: TGCAGTGCTAGAGACCCCGCAGGATACACCTTC
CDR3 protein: CSARDPAGYTF

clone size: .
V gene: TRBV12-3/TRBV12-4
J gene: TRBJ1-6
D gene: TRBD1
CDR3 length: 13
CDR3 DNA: TGTGCCAGCAGCCAGGGGGACCGATCACCCCTCCACTTT
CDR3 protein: CASSQGDRSPLHF